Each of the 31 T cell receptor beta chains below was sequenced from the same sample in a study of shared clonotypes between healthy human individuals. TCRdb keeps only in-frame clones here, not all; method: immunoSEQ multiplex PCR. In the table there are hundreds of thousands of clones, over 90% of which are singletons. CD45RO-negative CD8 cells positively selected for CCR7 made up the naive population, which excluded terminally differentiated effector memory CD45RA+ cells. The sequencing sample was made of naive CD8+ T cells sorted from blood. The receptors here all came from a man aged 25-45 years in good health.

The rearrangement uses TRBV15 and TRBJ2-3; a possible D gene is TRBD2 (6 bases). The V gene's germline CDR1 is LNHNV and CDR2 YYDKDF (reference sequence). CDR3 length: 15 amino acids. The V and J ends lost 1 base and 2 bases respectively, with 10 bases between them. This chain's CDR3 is CATSRVAGYTDTQYF. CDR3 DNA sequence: TGTGCCACCAGCAGAGTTGCGGGATACACAGATACGCAGTATTTT.

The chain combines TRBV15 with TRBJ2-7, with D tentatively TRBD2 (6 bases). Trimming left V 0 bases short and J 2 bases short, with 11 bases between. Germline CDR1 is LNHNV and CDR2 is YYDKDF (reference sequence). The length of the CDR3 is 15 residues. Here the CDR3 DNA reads TGTGCCACCAGCAGAGATCCAGCGGGTCCCTACGAGCAGTACTTC. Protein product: CATSRDPAGPYEQYF.

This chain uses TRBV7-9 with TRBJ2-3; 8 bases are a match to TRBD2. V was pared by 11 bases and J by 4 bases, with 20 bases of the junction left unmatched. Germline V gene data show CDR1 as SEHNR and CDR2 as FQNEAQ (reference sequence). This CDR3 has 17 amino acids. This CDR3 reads CAVTRTTKREMADTQYF. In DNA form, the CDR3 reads TGTGCCGTCACCCGTACGACTAAGCGGGAGATGGCAGATACGCAGTATTTT.

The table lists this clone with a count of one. The CDR3 coding sequence is TGTGCCAGCAGCTCCCTCGGCGGGACCACCGCGGCCCAGTACTTC. The encoded protein is CASSSLGGTTAAQYF. The chain recombines TRBV11-2 with TRBJ2-5; tentatively, D is TRBD2 (6 bases). Germline V gene lookup returns CDR1 SGHAT and CDR2 FQNNGV. The CDR3 is 15 residues long. V dropped 4 bases and J dropped 9 bases, with 21 bases sitting between them.

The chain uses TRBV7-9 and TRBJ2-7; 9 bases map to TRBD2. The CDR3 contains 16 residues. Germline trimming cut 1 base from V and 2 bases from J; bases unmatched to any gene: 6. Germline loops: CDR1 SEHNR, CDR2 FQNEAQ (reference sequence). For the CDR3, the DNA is TGTGCCAGCAGCTTAGACGGCGGGAGGGATACCTACGAGCAGTACTTC. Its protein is CASSLDGGRDTYEQYF.

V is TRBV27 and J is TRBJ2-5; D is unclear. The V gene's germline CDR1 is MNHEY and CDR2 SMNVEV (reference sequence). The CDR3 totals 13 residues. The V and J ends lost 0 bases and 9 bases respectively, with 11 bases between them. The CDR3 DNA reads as TGTGCCAGCAGTTTATCGATAACCACGTCCCAGTACTTC. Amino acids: CASSLSITTSQYF.

CDR3 residues: CASITGNEQFF. CDR3 coding DNA: TGTGCCAGCATTACCGGAAATGAGCAGTTCTTC. V is TRBV27 and J is TRBJ2-1; D is unclear. This CDR3 region has 11 residues. Germline CDR1 reads MNHEY; CDR2 reads SMNVEV (reference sequence). Trimming took off 7 bases at V and 7 bases at J, with 8 bases between the two ends.

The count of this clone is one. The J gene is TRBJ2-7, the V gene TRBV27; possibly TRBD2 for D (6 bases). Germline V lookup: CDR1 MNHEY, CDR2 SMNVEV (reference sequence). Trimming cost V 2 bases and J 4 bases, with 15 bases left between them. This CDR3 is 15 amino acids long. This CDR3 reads CASSLTPSGVYEQYF. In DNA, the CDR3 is TGTGCCAGCAGTTTAACCCCCTCGGGGGTTTACGAGCAGTACTTC.

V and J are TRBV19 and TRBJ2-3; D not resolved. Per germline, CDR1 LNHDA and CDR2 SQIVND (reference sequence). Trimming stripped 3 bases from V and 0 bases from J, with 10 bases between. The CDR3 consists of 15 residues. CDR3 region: CASSMAERSTDTQYF. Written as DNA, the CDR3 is TGTGCCAGTAGTATGGCGGAAAGGAGCACAGATACGCAGTATTTT.

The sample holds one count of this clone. The CDR3 bases are TGTGCCAGCAGTTTCCCCGGGGTGAACACCGGGGAGCTGTTTTTT. Amino acid sequence: CASSFPGVNTGELFF. This chain links TRBV28 with TRBJ2-2; D possibly corresponds to TRBD2 (5 bases). The V and J ends lost 3 bases and 1 base respectively, with 9 bases between them. Germline V gives CDR1 MDHEN, CDR2 SYDVKM. The CDR3 totals 15 residues.

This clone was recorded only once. The CDR3, as DNA: TGTGCCAGCAGCCCCCAACCGGGACTGGATCTAAAAGAGACCCAGTACTTC. It encodes CASSPQPGLDLKETQYF. This sequence joins TRBV5-6 and TRBJ2-5; D might be TRBD2 (6 bases). The V and J ends lost 4 bases and 3 bases respectively, with 22 bases between them. The CDR3 totals 17 residues. Germline V lookup: CDR1 SGHDT, CDR2 YYEEEE. Combining the CDR3 with reference TRBV5-6 and TRBJ2-5 gives the whole variable domain DAGVTQSPTHLIKTRGQQVTLRCSPKSGHDTVSWYQQALGQGPQFIFQYYEEEERQRGNFPDRFSGHQFPNYSSELNVNALLLGDSALYLCASSPQPGLDLKETQYFGPGTRLLVL.

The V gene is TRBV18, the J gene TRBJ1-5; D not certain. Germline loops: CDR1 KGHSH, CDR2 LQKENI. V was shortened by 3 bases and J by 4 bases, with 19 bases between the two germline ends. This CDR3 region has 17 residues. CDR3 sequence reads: CASSPAPGQHLNQPQHF. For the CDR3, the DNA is TGTGCCAGCTCACCCGCCCCCGGGCAGCACCTAAATCAGCCCCAGCATTTT.

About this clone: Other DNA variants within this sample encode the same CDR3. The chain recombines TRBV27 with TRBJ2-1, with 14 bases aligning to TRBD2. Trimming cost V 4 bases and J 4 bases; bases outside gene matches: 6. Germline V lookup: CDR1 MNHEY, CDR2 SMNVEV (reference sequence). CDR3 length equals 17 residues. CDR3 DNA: TGTGCCAGCAGTTCGGGACTAGCGGGAGTAGGTTACAATGAGCAGTTCTTC. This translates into CASSSGLAGVGYNEQFF.

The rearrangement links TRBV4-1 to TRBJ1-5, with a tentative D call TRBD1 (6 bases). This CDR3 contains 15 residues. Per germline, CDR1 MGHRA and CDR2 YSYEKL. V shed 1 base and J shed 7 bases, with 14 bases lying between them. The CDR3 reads CASSQARQAQQPQHF. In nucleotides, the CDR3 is TGCGCCAGCAGCCAAGCCCGACAGGCACAACAGCCCCAGCATTTT.

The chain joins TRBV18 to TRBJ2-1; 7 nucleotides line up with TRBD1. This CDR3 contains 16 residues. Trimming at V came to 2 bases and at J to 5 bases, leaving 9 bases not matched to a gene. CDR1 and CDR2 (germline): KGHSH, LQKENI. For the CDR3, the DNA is TGTGCCAGCTCACCAAACCCAGGGGGTAACAACAATGAGCAGTTCTTC. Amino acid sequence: CASSPNPGGNNNEQFF.

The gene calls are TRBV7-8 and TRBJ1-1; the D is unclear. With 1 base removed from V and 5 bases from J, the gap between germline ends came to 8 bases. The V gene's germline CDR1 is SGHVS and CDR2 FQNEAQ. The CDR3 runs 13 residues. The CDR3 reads CASSLGTVTEAFF. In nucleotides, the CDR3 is TGTGCCAGCAGCTTAGGGACGGTAACTGAAGCTTTCTTT.

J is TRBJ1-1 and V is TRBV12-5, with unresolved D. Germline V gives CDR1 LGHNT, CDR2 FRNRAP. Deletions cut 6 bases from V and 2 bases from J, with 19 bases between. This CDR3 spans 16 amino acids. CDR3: CASGLGKGKGNTEAFF. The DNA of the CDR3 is TGTGCTAGTGGCCTAGGCAAGGGAAAAGGAAACACTGAAGCTTTCTTT.

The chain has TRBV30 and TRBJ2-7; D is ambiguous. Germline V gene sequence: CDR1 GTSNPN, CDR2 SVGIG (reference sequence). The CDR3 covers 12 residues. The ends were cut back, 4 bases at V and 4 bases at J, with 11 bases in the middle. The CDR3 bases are TGTGCCTGGATGCGGAGTCGGTACGAGCAGTACTTC. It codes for CAWMRSRYEQYF.

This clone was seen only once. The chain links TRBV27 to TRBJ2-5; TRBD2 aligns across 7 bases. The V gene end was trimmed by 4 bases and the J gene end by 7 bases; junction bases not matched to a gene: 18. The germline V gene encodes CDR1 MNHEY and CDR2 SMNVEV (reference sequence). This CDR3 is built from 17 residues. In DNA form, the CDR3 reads TGTGCCAGCAGTTCATACCCGGGGGAGGGGTATGGCGGGACCCAGTACTTC. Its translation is CASSSYPGEGYGGTQYF.

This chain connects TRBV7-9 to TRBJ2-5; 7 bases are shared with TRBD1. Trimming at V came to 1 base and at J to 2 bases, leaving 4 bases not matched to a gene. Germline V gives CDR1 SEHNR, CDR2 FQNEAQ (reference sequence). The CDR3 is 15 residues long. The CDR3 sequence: CASSLVGGLQETQYF. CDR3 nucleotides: TGTGCCAGCAGCTTAGTAGGGGGCCTACAAGAGACCCAGTACTTC.

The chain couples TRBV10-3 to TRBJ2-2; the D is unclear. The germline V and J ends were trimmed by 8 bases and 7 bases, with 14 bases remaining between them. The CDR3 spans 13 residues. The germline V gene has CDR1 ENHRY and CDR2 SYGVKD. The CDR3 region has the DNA TGTGCCATCCGCTGGGATTCCCACGGGGAGCTGTTTTTT. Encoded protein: CAIRWDSHGELFF.

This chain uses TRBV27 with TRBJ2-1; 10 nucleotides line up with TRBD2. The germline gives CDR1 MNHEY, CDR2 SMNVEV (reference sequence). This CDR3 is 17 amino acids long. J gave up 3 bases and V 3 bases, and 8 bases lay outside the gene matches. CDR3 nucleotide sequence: TGTGCCAGCAGTTTCTCGCTAGCGGGAGCGTTCTACAATGAGCAGTTCTTC. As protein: CASSFSLAGAFYNEQFF.

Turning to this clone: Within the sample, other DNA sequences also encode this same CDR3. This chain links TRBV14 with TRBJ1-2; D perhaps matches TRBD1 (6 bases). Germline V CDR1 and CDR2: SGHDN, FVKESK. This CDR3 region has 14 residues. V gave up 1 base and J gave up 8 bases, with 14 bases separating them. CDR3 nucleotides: TGTGCCAGCAGCCAAGTCGGAGGGGGTCGGGGCTACACCTTC. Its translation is CASSQVGGGRGYTF.

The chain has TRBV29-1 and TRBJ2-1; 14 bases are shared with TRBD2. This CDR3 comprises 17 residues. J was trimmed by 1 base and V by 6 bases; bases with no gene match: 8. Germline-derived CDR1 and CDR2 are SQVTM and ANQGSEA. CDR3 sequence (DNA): TGCAGCGTGTCCGGGACTAGCGGGAGTAAGTCCTACAATGAGCAGTTCTTC. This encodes CSVSGTSGSKSYNEQFF.

The CDR3 protein is CASSPPSSGNTIYF. CDR3 in DNA: TGTGCCAGCAGCCCCCCCAGCTCTGGAAACACCATATATTTT. V is TRBV7-9 and J is TRBJ1-3, with unresolved D. CDR3 length equals 14 residues. Trimming left V 5 bases short and J 0 bases short, with 8 bases between. Looked up from germline, CDR1 is SEHNR and CDR2 is FQNEAQ (reference sequence).

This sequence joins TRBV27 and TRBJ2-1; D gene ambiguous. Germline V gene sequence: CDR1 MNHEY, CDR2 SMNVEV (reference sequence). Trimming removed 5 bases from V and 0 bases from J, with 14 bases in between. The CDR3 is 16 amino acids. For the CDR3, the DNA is TGTGCCAGCAGTGCCATGGACGGTAGCTCCTACAATGAGCAGTTCTTC. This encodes CASSAMDGSSYNEQFF.

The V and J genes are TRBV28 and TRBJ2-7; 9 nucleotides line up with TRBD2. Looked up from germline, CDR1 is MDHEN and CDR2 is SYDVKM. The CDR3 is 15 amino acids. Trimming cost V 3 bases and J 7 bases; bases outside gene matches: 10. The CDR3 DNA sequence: TGTGCCAGCAGTTTCGTTTTTAGCGGGAGCTCGGAGCAGTACTTC. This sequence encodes CASSFVFSGSSEQYF.

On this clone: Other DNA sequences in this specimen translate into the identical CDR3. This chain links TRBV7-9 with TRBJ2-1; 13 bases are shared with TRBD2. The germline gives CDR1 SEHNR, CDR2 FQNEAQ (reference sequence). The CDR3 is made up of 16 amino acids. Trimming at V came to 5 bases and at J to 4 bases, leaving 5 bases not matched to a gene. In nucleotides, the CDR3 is TGTGCCAGCAGCACAAGACTAGCGGGAGGTTACAATGAGCAGTTCTTC. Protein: CASSTRLAGGYNEQFF.

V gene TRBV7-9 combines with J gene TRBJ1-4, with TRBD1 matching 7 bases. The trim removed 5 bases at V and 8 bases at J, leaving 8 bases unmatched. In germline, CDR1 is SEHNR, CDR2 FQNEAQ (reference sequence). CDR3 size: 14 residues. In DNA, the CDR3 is TGTGCCAGCAGCGTAACAGGGGAAGGGGAAAAACTGTTTTTT. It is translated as CASSVTGEGEKLFF.

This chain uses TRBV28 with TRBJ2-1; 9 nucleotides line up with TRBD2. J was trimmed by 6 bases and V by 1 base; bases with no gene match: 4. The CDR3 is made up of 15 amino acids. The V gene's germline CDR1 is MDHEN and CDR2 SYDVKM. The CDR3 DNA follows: TGTGCCAGCAGTTTATCCCTAGCGGGGACCAATGAGCAGTTCTTC. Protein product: CASSLSLAGTNEQFF.

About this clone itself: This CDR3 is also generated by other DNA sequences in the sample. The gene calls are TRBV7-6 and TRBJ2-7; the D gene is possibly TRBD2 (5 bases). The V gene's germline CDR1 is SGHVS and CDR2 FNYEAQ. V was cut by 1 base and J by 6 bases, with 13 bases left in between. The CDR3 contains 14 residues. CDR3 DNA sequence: TGTGCCAGCAGCTTAGAAGGAGACTACGTCGAGCAGTACTTC. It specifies CASSLEGDYVEQYF.